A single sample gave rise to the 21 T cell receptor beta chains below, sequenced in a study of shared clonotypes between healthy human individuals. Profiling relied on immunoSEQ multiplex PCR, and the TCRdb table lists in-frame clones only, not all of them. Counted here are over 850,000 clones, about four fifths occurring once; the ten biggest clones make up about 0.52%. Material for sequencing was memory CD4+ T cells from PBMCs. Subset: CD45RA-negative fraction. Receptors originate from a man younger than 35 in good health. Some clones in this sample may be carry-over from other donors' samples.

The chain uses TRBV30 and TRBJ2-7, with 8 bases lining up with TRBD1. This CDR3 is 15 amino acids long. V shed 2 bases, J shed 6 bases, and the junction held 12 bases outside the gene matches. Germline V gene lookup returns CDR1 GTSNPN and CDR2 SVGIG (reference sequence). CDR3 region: CAWSKDRAPRGEQYF. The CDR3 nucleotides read TGTGCCTGGAGTAAGGACAGGGCCCCCAGGGGCGAGCAGTACTTC.

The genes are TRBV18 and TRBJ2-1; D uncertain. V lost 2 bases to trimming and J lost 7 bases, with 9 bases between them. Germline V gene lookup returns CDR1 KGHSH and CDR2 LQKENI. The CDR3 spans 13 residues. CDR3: CASSPEISNEQFF. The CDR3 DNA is TGTGCCAGCTCACCAGAGATATCAAATGAGCAGTTCTTC.

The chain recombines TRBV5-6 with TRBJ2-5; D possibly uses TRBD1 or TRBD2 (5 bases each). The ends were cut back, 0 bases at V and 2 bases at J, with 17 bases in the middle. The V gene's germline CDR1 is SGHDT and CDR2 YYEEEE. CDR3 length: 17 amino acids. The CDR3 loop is CASSLGIEGWGQETQYF. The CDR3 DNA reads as TGTGCCAGCAGCTTGGGGATAGAGGGATGGGGGCAAGAGACCCAGTACTTC.

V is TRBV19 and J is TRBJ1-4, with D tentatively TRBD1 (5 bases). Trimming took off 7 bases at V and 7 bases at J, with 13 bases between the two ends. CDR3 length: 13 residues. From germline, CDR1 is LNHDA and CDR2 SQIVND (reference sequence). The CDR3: CASTTRGGEKLFF. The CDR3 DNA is TGTGCCAGTACGACCCGGGGGGGTGAAAAACTGTTTTTT.

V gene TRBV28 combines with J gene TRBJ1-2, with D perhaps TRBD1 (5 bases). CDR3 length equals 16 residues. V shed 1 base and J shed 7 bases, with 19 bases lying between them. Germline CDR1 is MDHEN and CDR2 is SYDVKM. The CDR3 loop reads CASSLYGRTGTGGYTF. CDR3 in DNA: TGTGCCAGCAGTTTATACGGCCGAACAGGAACGGGTGGCTACACCTTC.

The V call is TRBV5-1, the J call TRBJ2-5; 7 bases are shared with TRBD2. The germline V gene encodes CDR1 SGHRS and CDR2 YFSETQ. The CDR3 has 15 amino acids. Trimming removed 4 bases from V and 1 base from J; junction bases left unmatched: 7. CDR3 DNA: TGCGCCAGCAGCACGGCCGGGACTACCCAAGAGACCCAGTACTTC. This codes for CASSTAGTTQETQYF.

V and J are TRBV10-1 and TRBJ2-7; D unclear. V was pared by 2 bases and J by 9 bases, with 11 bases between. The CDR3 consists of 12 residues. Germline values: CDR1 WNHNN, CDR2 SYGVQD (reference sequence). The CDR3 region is CASSEGSFRQYF. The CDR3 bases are TGCGCCAGCAGTGAGGGCTCTTTCAGGCAGTACTTC.

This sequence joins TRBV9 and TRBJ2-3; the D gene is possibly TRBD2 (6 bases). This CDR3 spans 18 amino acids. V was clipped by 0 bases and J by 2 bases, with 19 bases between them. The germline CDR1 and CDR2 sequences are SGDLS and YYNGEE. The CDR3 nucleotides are TGTGCCAGCAGCGTAGGTATTGCGGGGCCCGTGATCACAGATACGCAGTATTTT. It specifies CASSVGIAGPVITDTQYF.

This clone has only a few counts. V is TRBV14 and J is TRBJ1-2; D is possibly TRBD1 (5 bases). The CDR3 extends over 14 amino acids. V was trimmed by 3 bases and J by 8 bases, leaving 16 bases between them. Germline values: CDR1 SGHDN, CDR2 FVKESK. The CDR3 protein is CASSQMGLHNGYTF. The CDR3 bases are TGTGCCAGCAGCCAGATGGGACTACACAACGGCTACACCTTC.

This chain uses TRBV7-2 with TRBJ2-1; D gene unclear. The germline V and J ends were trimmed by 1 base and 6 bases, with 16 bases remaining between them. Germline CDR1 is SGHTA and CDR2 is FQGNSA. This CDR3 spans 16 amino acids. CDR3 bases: TGTGCCAGCAGCTTAGTCTTCGCCACGGCCGGCAATGAGCAGTTCTTC. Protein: CASSLVFATAGNEQFF.

This chain's CDR3 is CARSLGTSGELFF. In DNA, the CDR3 is TGTGCCAGAAGCCTAGGGACATCCGGGGAGCTGTTTTTT. The chain recombines TRBV5-3 with TRBJ2-2; D might be TRBD1 (6 bases). TRBV5-3 is an open reading frame, and its role is uncertain. This CDR3 has 13 residues. Trimming pared 4 bases from V and 6 bases from J, leaving 10 bases between.

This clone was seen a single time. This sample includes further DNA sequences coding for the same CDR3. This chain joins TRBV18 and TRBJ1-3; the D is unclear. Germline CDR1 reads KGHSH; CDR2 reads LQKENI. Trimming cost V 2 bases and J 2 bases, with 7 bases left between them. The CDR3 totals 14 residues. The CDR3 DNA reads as TGTGCCAGCTCACCAGGTGGGGCTGGAAACACCATATATTTT. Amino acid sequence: CASSPGGAGNTIYF. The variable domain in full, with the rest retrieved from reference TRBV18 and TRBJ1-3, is NAGVMQNPRHLVRRRGQEARLRCSPMKGHSHVYWYRQLPEEGLKFMVYLQKENIIDESGMPKERFSAEFPKEGPSILRIQQVVRGDSAAYFCASSPGGAGNTIYFGEGSWLTVV.

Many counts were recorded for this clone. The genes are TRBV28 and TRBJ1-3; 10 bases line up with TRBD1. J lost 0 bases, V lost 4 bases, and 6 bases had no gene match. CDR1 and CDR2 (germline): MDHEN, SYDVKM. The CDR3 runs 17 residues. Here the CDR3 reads CASSSRGQGSSGNTIYF. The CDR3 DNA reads TGTGCCAGCAGTTCCCGGGGACAGGGGAGCTCTGGAAACACCATATATTTT.

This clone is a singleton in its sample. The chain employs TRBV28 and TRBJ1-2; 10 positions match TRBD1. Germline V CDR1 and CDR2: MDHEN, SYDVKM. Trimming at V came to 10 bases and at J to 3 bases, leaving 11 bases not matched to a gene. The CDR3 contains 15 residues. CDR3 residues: CATKNIGTGDYGYTF. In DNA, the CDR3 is TGTGCCACAAAAAACATAGGGACAGGGGACTATGGCTACACCTTC.

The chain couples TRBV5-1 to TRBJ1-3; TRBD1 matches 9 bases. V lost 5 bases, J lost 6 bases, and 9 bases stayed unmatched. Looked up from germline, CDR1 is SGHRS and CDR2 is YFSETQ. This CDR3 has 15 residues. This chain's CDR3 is CASRSGQGNENTIYF. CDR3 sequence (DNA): TGCGCCAGCAGGTCAGGACAGGGGAACGAAAACACCATATATTTT.

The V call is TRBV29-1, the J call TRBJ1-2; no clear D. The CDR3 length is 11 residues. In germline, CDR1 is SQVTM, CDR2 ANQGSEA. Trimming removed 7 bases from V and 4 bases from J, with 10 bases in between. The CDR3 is CSAHRGYGYTF. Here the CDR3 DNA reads TGCAGCGCCCACCGGGGCTATGGCTACACCTTC.

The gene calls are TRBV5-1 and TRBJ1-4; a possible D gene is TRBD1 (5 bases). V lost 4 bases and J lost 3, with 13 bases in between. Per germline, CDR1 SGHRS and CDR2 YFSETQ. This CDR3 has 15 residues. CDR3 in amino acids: CASSLLDSPNEKLFF. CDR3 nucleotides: TGCGCCAGCAGCCTCCTCGACAGTCCTAATGAAAAACTGTTTTTT.

Here the CDR3 reads CASSRQADTQYF. The CDR3 bases are TGTGCCAGCAGCCGCCAAGCAGATACGCAGTATTTT. This chain uses TRBV13 with TRBJ2-3, with unresolved D. The CDR3 is 12 residues long. Trimming removed 5 bases from V and 4 bases from J, with 7 bases in between. Germline V gives CDR1 PRHDT, CDR2 FYEKMQ (reference sequence).

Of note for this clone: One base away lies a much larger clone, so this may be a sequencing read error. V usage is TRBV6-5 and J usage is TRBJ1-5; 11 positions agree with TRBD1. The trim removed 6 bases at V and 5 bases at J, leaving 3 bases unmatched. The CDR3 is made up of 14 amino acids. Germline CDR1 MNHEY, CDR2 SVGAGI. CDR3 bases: TGTGCCAGCAGCCGGACAGGGGGCTATCAGCCCCAGCATTTT. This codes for CASSRTGGYQPQHF.

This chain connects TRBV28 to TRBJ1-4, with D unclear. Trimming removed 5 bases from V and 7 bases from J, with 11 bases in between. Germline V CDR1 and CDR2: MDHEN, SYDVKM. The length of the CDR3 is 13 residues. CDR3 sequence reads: CASSEAAAEKLFF. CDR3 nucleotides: TGTGCCAGCAGTGAGGCAGCCGCTGAAAAACTGTTTTTT.

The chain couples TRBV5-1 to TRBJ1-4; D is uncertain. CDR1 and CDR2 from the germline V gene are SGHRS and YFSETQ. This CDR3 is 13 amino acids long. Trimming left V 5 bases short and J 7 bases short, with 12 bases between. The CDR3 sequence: CASREGKSEKLFF. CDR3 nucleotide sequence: TGCGCCAGCAGGGAAGGAAAGAGTGAAAAACTGTTTTTT.